This T cell receptor beta chain was identified during a study of T-cell memory formation after mild COVID-19. Background on the study: The study found TCR clusters largely donor specific.

The sample holds many counts of this clonotype. Each CDR3 protein gets one entry after TCRdb re-called the 5' RACE reads with MiXCR. The table records 400,000 or so distinct CDR3 sequences, approximately 20% of them present only once. V lost 0 bases and J 2 bases, leaving 9 bases between the germline ends. Germline V CDR1 and CDR2: SGHTS, YDEGEE. There are 16 residues in the CDR3. The sample taken for sequencing was PBMCs or a T cell subset sorted from them (not recorded which). The chain combines TRBV5-8 with TRBJ2-6; D perhaps matches TRBD1 (6 bases). The receptor was derived from an adult woman who had mild COVID-19 (a few samples of this study predate the infection). Cell type and time point are not known. In nucleotides, the CDR3 is TGTGCCAGCAGCTTGGACAGGGCGGCTGGGGCCAACGTCCTGACTTTC. Its protein is CASSLDRAAGANVLTF.